What follows is one TCR beta chain and its context. This specimen belongs to a study of shared clonotypes between healthy human individuals. The assay was immunoSEQ multiplex PCR, and TCRdb's table has in-frame clones only and misses some. Among 2,500,000 or so clones listed, approximately 94% were seen once. The germline gives CDR1 LNHDA, CDR2 SQIVND (reference sequence). The CDR3 contains 15 residues. The ends were cut back, 3 bases at V and 4 bases at J, with 15 bases in the middle. This receptor was obtained from a man between 18 and 29 years old in good health. Some clones in this sample may be carry-over from other donors' samples. The sequenced material came from naive CD4+ T cells from PBMCs. The subset denotes: CD45RA+ positively selected. V and J are TRBV19 and TRBJ2-5; TRBD1 might be the D (5 bases). The CDR3 bases are TGTGCCAGTAGTATTCTATGGGGCTCGGGAGAGACCCAGTACTTC. As protein: CASSILWGSGETQYF.